Listed below are T cell receptor beta chains from one sample, sequenced in a study of control samples from healthy donors and cancer patients. Measured with immunoSEQ multiplex PCR; TCRdb has only the in-frame clones, and not every one. The sample consists of about 17,000 clones, 85% to 90% of them appearing once. The source material was PBMCs. Source of these receptors: a man aged 55-75 years with head and neck cancer. Each CDR3 is given with its conserved first and last residue. D genes are given only for firm matches. Size is stated for part of the rows, as once, few or many counts, or as a class when the clone is expanded.

CDR3aa | CDR3nt | d_gene | j_gene | v_gene | abundance
CASSPTGEGYTF | TGTGCCAGCAGTCCCACAGGGGAAGGCTACACCTTC | TRBD1 | TRBJ1-2 | TRBV6-6 | -
CASSLLRGYGYTF | TGTGCCAGCAGTCTACTGAGGGGGTATGGCTACACCTTC | - | TRBJ1-2 | TRBV6-2/TRBV6-3 | -
CASRPTGGYGYTF | TGTGCCAGCAGGCCCACCGGTGGGTATGGCTACACCTTC | - | TRBJ1-2 | TRBV6-5 | -
CASSLYGTESQPQHF | TGTGCCAGCAGCTTATACGGGACAGAGAGTCAGCCCCAGCATTTT | TRBD1 | TRBJ1-5 | TRBV5-6 | -
CASSLGTGQETQYF | TGTGCCAGCAGCTTGGGGACAGGGCAAGAGACCCAGTACTTC | TRBD1 | TRBJ2-5 | TRBV5-5 | few
CASSTQGAGRREQYF | TGTGCCAGCAGTACACAGGGGGCCGGGAGAAGGGAGCAGTACTTC | TRBD1 | TRBJ2-7 | TRBV6-5 | -
CASSDWDGQGTDTQYF | TGTGCCAGTAGTGACTGGGACGGACAGGGCACAGATACGCAGTATTTT | TRBD1 | TRBJ2-3 | TRBV19 | -
CASRIDARSSYNEQFF | TGTGCCAGCAGAATTGACGCACGAAGCTCCTACAATGAGCAGTTCTTC | - | TRBJ2-1 | TRBV5-6 | -
CASSLGRTGGSPLHF | TGTGCCAGCAGCTTAGGAAGGACAGGGGGATCACCCCTCCACTTT | TRBD1 | TRBJ1-6 | TRBV13 | -
CASWGDSGQFF | TGTGCCTCCTGGGGGGACTCAGGGCAGTTCTTC | - | TRBJ2-1 | TRBV5-6 | -
CASRDSNQPQHF | TGTGCCAGCAGGGATAGCAATCAGCCCCAGCATTTT | - | TRBJ1-5 | TRBV2 | -
CASDRTGTSGEQYF | TGTGCCAGCGACAGGACAGGGACATCGGGCGAGCAGTACTTC | TRBD1 | TRBJ2-7 | TRBV3-1/TRBV3-2 | -
CASSLNRGYTGELFF | TGTGCCAGCAGCTTAAACAGGGGGTACACCGGGGAGCTGTTTTTT | TRBD1 | TRBJ2-2 | TRBV7-2 | -
CASSLNALGSPLHF | TGTGCCAGCAGCTTAAACGCCCTCGGTTCACCCCTCCACTTT | - | TRBJ1-6 | TRBV11-2 | -
CASSPEALAVTGELFF | TGTGCCAGCTCACCAGAGGCACTAGCAGTCACCGGGGAGCTGTTTTTT | - | TRBJ2-2 | TRBV18 | -
CASSDSTGAGDEQFF | TGTGCCAGCAGTGACTCAACGGGGGCCGGCGACGAGCAGTTCTTC | - | TRBJ2-1 | TRBV6-4 | -
CASSMRAASRETQYF | TGTGCCAGTAGTATGAGGGCCGCCAGTCGGGAGACCCAGTACTTC | - | TRBJ2-5 | TRBV19 | -
CASSMGTLGYTF | TGTGCCAGCAGCATGGGGACCCTAGGCTACACCTTC | - | TRBJ1-2 | TRBV21-1 | -
CAWSGELYSNQPQHF | TGTGCCTGGAGTGGGGAGCTTTATAGCAATCAGCCCCAGCATTTT | - | TRBJ1-5 | TRBV30 | -
CASSPSGGYSYEQYF | TGTGCCAGCAGCCCGTCCGGGGGCTACTCCTACGAGCAGTACTTC | - | TRBJ2-7 | TRBV9 | -
CASSGAGTATYEQYF | TGTGCCAGTAGTGGGGCCGGGACAGCTACCTACGAGCAGTACTTC | TRBD1 | TRBJ2-7 | TRBV19 | -
CASSSGQGVNSPLHF | TGTGCCAGCAGCTCCGGACAGGGGGTAAATTCACCCCTCCACTTT | TRBD1 | TRBJ1-6 | TRBV7-9 | -
CASSLGFPRDTQYF | TGCGCCAGCAGCTTGGGGTTCCCTCGGGATACGCAGTATTTT | - | TRBJ2-3 | TRBV5-1 | -